These T cell receptor beta chains were read from a single sample in a study of patients and donors after allogeneic stem cell transplantation. TCRdb redid the calling of the RT-PCR reads with MiXCR, one entry per CDR3 protein. Of 200,000 to 250,000 distinct CDR3 sequences listed, around two fifths are singletons. The specimen sequenced was blood, either unsorted or a sorted T cell fraction (not recorded which). These TCRs come from a human donor who was either an allogeneic HSCT recipient or a stem cell or donor lymphocyte infusion donor (not recorded which). It is not recorded whose cells these are; they may come from a transplant donor. CDR3s include the opening cysteine and the closing phenylalanine or tryptophan. The D gene is left open where the match is weak. Some rows mark clone size as missing; the rest say once, few, many or name a class of expanded clone.

cdr3_length: 14
j_call: TRBJ2-5
d_call: NA
v_call: TRBV4-3
clone_size: NA
cdr3_nt: TGCGCCAGCAGCCAAGATACGAGCCAAGAGACCCAGTACTTC
cdr3_aa: CASSQDTSQETQYF

cdr3_length: 16
j_call: TRBJ2-3
d_call: TRBD1
v_call: TRBV5-1
clone_size: few
cdr3_nt: TGCGCCAGCAGCCATACCAGGGGGTTTAGCACAGATACGCAGTATTTT
cdr3_aa: CASSHTRGFSTDTQYF

cdr3_length: 15
j_call: TRBJ1-1
d_call: NA
v_call: TRBV6-5
clone_size: few
cdr3_nt: TGTGCCAGCAGTTACTTCCAGGGGACGGATGGGAAAGCTTTCTTT
cdr3_aa: CASSYFQGTDGKAFF

cdr3_length: 14
j_call: TRBJ1-1
d_call: NA
v_call: TRBV5-1
clone_size: NA
cdr3_nt: TGCGCCAGCCGGGACACCGTAGGATCGACTGAAGCTTTCTTT
cdr3_aa: CASRDTVGSTEAFF

cdr3_length: 14
j_call: TRBJ1-1
d_call: NA
v_call: TRBV20-1
clone_size: few
cdr3_nt: TGCAGTGCTAGGGGGATCGGGGCGGGCACTGAAGCTTTCTTT
cdr3_aa: CSARGIGAGTEAFF

cdr3_length: 12
j_call: TRBJ2-7
d_call: NA
v_call: TRBV10-3
clone_size: NA
cdr3_nt: TGTGCCATCAGTGACCCAATAGGCGAGCAGTACTTC
cdr3_aa: CAISDPIGEQYF

cdr3_length: 14
j_call: TRBJ2-1
d_call: TRBD1
v_call: TRBV7-3
clone_size: NA
cdr3_nt: TGTGCCAGCAGCCCCGGGACAGGGGACAATGAGCAGTTCTTC
cdr3_aa: CASSPGTGDNEQFF

cdr3_length: 16
j_call: TRBJ2-3
d_call: TRBD2
v_call: TRBV5-1
clone_size: few
cdr3_nt: TGCGCCAGCAGCTTAGCGGGGCGATATAGCACAGATACGCAGTATTTT
cdr3_aa: CASSLAGRYSTDTQYF

cdr3_length: 15
j_call: TRBJ2-7
d_call: TRBD1
v_call: TRBV3-1
clone_size: NA
cdr3_nt: TGTGCCAGCAGCCAAGGCGGACAGGGTCTCTACGAGCAGTACTTC
cdr3_aa: CASSQGGQGLYEQYF

cdr3_length: 15
j_call: TRBJ1-5
d_call: TRBD1
v_call: TRBV20-1
clone_size: few
cdr3_nt: TGCAGTGCCGGGACAGGGGGCGCGGGAAATCAGCCCCAGCATTTT
cdr3_aa: CSAGTGGAGNQPQHF

cdr3_length: 13
j_call: TRBJ1-2
d_call: TRBD1
v_call: TRBV12-3/TRBV12-4
clone_size: NA
cdr3_nt: TGTGCCAGCAGTTGGACAGGGGTAAGCGGCTACACCTTC
cdr3_aa: CASSWTGVSGYTF

cdr3_length: 14
j_call: TRBJ2-3
d_call: TRBD2
v_call: TRBV7-6
clone_size: NA
cdr3_nt: TGTGCCAGCAGTTTCGGGACTATCCCAGATACGCAGTATTTT
cdr3_aa: CASSFGTIPDTQYF

cdr3_length: 16
j_call: TRBJ1-2
d_call: NA
v_call: TRBV3-1
clone_size: few
cdr3_nt: TGTGCCAGCAGCCAAGATCTGGTCAGGGACGGTTATGGCTACACCTTC
cdr3_aa: CASSQDLVRDGYGYTF

cdr3_length: 18
j_call: TRBJ2-4
d_call: TRBD2
v_call: TRBV5-4
clone_size: NA
cdr3_nt: TGTGCCAGCAGCTCGCTAGCGGGGGGGATACTAGCCAAAAACATTCAGTACTTC
cdr3_aa: CASSSLAGGILAKNIQYF

cdr3_length: 14
j_call: TRBJ2-7
d_call: NA
v_call: TRBV12-3/TRBV12-4
clone_size: NA
cdr3_nt: TGTGCCAGCAGTCCTCCGGGCCCCCCATACGAGCAGTACTTC
cdr3_aa: CASSPPGPPYEQYF

cdr3_length: 14
j_call: TRBJ1-1
d_call: NA
v_call: TRBV4-3
clone_size: NA
cdr3_nt: TGCGCCAGCAGCCAAGATATGGTGAACACTGAAGCTTTCTTT
cdr3_aa: CASSQDMVNTEAFF

cdr3_length: 16
j_call: TRBJ1-4
d_call: TRBD1
v_call: TRBV4-3
clone_size: NA
cdr3_nt: TGCGCCAGCAGCCAAACCCCACAGGGGGGCGGTGAAAAACTGTTTTTT
cdr3_aa: CASSQTPQGGGEKLFF

cdr3_length: 16
j_call: TRBJ2-3
d_call: NA
v_call: TRBV7-2
clone_size: few
cdr3_nt: TGTGCCAGCAGCTTAGTCGGGGGCCCCGCCACAGATACGCAGTATTTT
cdr3_aa: CASSLVGGPATDTQYF

cdr3_length: 16
j_call: TRBJ1-2
d_call: NA
v_call: TRBV6-5
clone_size: NA
cdr3_nt: TGTGCCAGCAGCTCCACCCTAAAAACTGATAACTATGGCTACACCTTC
cdr3_aa: CASSSTLKTDNYGYTF

cdr3_length: 15
j_call: TRBJ2-3
d_call: NA
v_call: TRBV7-3
clone_size: NA
cdr3_nt: TGTGCCAGCAGCTTAGATGGGGTCAGCACAGATAGGCAGTATTTT
cdr3_aa: CASSLDGVSTDRQYF

cdr3_length: 13
j_call: TRBJ1-5
d_call: NA
v_call: TRBV15
clone_size: few
cdr3_nt: TGTGCCACCCATCAGGGGCCCCTTGGGCCCCAGCATTTT
cdr3_aa: CATHQGPLGPQHF

cdr3_length: 19
j_call: TRBJ2-2
d_call: TRBD2
v_call: TRBV6-2/TRBV6-3
clone_size: NA
cdr3_nt: TGTGCCAGCAGTTACCAAACCCCGGGAGCGGGGGGGAGCACCGGGGAGCTGTTTTTT
cdr3_aa: CASSYQTPGAGGSTGELFF

cdr3_length: 12
j_call: TRBJ2-5
d_call: NA
v_call: TRBV29-1
clone_size: NA
cdr3_nt: TGCAGCGCCCCAGGGTCCCAAGAGACCCAGTACTTC
cdr3_aa: CSAPGSQETQYF

cdr3_length: 15
j_call: TRBJ1-4
d_call: TRBD1
v_call: TRBV12-3/TRBV12-4
clone_size: NA
cdr3_nt: TGTGCCAGCAGTGCCCACAGGGGCGGAAATGAAAAACTGTTTTTT
cdr3_aa: CASSAHRGGNEKLFF

cdr3_length: 11
j_call: TRBJ2-1
d_call: NA
v_call: TRBV20-1
clone_size: NA
cdr3_nt: TGCAGTGCTCCCAGGGATGTTGAGCAGTTCTTC
cdr3_aa: CSAPRDVEQFF

cdr3_length: 17
j_call: TRBJ1-4
d_call: TRBD1
v_call: TRBV12-3/TRBV12-4
clone_size: few
cdr3_nt: TGTGCCAGCAGTCCCAGCGGTCTTGGACAGGGAGTTGAAAAACTGTTTTTT
cdr3_aa: CASSPSGLGQGVEKLFF

cdr3_length: 13
j_call: TRBJ2-2
d_call: NA
v_call: TRBV29-1
clone_size: NA
cdr3_nt: TGCAGCGTCAGGGGAAGGGACACCGGGGAGCTGTTTTTT
cdr3_aa: CSVRGRDTGELFF

cdr3_length: 12
j_call: TRBJ1-2
d_call: NA
v_call: TRBV20-1
clone_size: NA
cdr3_nt: TGCAGTGCTAGGGTGGGGAGCTATGGCTACACCTTC
cdr3_aa: CSARVGSYGYTF

cdr3_length: 17
j_call: TRBJ1-2
d_call: TRBD1
v_call: TRBV18
clone_size: NA
cdr3_nt: TGTGCCAGCTCACCACGTAATCCGGGACAGGGGTACTATGGCTACACCTTC
cdr3_aa: CASSPRNPGQGYYGYTF

cdr3_length: 14
j_call: TRBJ1-5
d_call: NA
v_call: TRBV5-6
clone_size: NA
cdr3_nt: TGTGCCAGCAGCCAGGGACCGAGCAATCAGCCCCAGCATTTT
cdr3_aa: CASSQGPSNQPQHF

cdr3_length: 15
j_call: TRBJ1-5
d_call: TRBD1
v_call: TRBV28
clone_size: few
cdr3_nt: TGTGCCAGCGTTACCAGACAGGGAACGAATCAGCCCCAGCATTTT
cdr3_aa: CASVTRQGTNQPQHF

cdr3_length: 15
j_call: TRBJ2-5
d_call: NA
v_call: TRBV9
clone_size: NA
cdr3_nt: TGTGCCAGCGGGACCTTGCCTGATGCGAGAGAGACCCAGTACTTC
cdr3_aa: CASGTLPDARETQYF

cdr3_length: 18
j_call: TRBJ1-1
d_call: NA
v_call: TRBV5-1
clone_size: NA
cdr3_nt: TGCGCCAGCAGCTTGGGTGGCCCCGGCCCCCCAATGAACACTGAAGCTTTCTTT
cdr3_aa: CASSLGGPGPPMNTEAFF

cdr3_length: 12
j_call: TRBJ1-1
d_call: NA
v_call: TRBV3-1
clone_size: few
cdr3_nt: TGTGCCAGCAGTCTAGGACGGTCATCGGCTTTCTTT
cdr3_aa: CASSLGRSSAFF

cdr3_length: 15
j_call: TRBJ1-5
d_call: NA
v_call: TRBV12-3/TRBV12-4
clone_size: few
cdr3_nt: TGTGCCAGCAGTTCCTACGCATTAGGTTCTCAGCCCCAGCATTTT
cdr3_aa: CASSSYALGSQPQHF

cdr3_length: 14
j_call: TRBJ2-7
d_call: NA
v_call: TRBV12-3/TRBV12-4
clone_size: NA
cdr3_nt: TGTGCCAGCAGTTTGGGGACACCCTCCTACGAGCAGTACTTC
cdr3_aa: CASSLGTPSYEQYF

cdr3_length: 18
j_call: TRBJ2-1
d_call: TRBD2
v_call: TRBV7-2
clone_size: NA
cdr3_nt: TGTGCCAGCAGCCCCAGGATACGAGCGGGGGGCGATGGGAATGAGCAGTTCTTC
cdr3_aa: CASSPRIRAGGDGNEQFF

cdr3_length: 19
j_call: TRBJ1-5
d_call: TRBD1
v_call: TRBV20-1
clone_size: few
cdr3_nt: TGCAGTGCTAGAATGGGGACAGGGATCAATAGATATAGCAATCAGCCCCAGCATTTT
cdr3_aa: CSARMGTGINRYSNQPQHF

cdr3_length: 15
j_call: TRBJ2-3
d_call: TRBD2
v_call: TRBV5-1
clone_size: NA
cdr3_nt: TGCGCCAGCTCTCTAGCGGGGGTACCAGGGGATACGCAGTATTTT
cdr3_aa: CASSLAGVPGDTQYF

cdr3_length: 13
j_call: TRBJ1-4
d_call: TRBD1
v_call: TRBV10-3
clone_size: few
cdr3_nt: TGTGCCTCGGGACAGGGGGGCGGTGAAAAACTGTTTTTT
cdr3_aa: CASGQGGGEKLFF

cdr3_length: 14
j_call: TRBJ2-2
d_call: NA
v_call: TRBV19
clone_size: once
cdr3_nt: TGTGCCAGTAGTATAGAAGGGAACACCGGGGAGCTGTTTTTT
cdr3_aa: CASSIEGNTGELFF

cdr3_length: 15
j_call: TRBJ2-1
d_call: NA
v_call: TRBV7-2
clone_size: NA
cdr3_nt: TGTGCCAGCAGCTTAGCGTTCGGCAGCTACAATGAGCAGTTCTTC
cdr3_aa: CASSLAFGSYNEQFF